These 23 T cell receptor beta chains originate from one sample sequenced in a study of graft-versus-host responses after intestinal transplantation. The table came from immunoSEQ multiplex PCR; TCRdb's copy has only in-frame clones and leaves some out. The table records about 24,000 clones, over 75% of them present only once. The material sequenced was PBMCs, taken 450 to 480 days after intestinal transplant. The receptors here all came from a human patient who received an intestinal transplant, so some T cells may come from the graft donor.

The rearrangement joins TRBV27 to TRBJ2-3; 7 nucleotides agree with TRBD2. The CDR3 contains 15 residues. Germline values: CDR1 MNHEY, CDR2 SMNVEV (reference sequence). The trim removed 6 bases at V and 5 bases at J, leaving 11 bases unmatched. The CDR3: CASRSEGGHGDTQYF. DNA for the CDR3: TGTGCCAGCAGGAGCGAGGGAGGGCATGGAGATACGCAGTATTTT.

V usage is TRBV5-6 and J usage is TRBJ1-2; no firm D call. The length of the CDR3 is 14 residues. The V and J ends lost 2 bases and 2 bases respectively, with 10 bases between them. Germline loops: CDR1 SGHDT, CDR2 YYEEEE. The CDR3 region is CASSFFDENYGYTF. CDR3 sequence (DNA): TGTGCCAGCAGCTTCTTTGACGAAAACTATGGCTACACCTTC.

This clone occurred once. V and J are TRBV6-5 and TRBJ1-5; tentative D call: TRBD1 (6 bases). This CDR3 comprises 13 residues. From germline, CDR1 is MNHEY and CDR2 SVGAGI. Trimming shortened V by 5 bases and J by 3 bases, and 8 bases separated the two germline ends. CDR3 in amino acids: CASSTGPNQPQHF. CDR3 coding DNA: TGTGCCAGCAGTACAGGGCCCAATCAGCCCCAGCATTTT.

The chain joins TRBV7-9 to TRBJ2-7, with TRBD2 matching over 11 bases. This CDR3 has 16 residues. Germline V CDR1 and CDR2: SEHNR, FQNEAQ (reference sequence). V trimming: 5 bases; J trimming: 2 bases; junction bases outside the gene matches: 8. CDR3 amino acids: CASSAFTSGSPYEQYF. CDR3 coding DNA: TGTGCCAGCAGCGCCTTCACTAGCGGGAGCCCCTACGAGCAGTACTTC.

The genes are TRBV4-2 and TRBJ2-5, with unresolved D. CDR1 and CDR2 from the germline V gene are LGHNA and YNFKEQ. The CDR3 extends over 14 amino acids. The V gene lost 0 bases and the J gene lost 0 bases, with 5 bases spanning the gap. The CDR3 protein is CASSQEGNQETQYF. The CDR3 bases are TGTGCCAGCAGCCAAGAAGGGAACCAAGAGACCCAGTACTTC.

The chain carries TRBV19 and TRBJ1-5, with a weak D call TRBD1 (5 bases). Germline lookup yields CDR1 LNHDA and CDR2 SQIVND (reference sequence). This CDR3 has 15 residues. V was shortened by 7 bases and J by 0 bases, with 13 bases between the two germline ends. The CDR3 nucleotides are TGTGCCAGTAAGCATGGGACCGATAGCAATCAGCCCCAGCATTTT. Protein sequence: CASKHGTDSNQPQHF. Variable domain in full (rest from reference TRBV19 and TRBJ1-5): DGGITQSPKYLFRKEGQNVTLSCEQNLNHDAMYWYRQDPGQGLRLIYYSQIVNDFQKGDIAEGYSVSREKKESFPLTVTSAQKNPTAFYLCASKHGTDSNQPQHFGDGTRLSIL.

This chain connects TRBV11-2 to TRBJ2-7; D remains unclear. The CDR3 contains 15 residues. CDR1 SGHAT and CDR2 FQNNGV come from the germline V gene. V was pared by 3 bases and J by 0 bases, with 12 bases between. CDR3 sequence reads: CASSFLNTISYEQYF. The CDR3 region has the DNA TGTGCCAGCAGCTTTCTGAACACCATCTCCTACGAGCAGTACTTC. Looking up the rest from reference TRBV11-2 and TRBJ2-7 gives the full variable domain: EAGVAQSPRYKIIEKRQSVAFWCNPISGHATLYWYQQILGQGPKLLIQFQNNGVVDDSQLPKDRFSAERLKGVDSTLKIQPAKLEDSAVYLCASSFLNTISYEQYFGPGTRLTVT.

CDR3 nucleotide sequence: TGTGCCAGCAGTTCCGGCCCAAGGAACGAGCAGTACTTC. This codes for CASSSGPRNEQYF. This chain joins TRBV28 and TRBJ2-7; no reliable D call. Germline values: CDR1 MDHEN, CDR2 SYDVKM. Trimming shortened V by 4 bases and J by 5 bases, and 12 bases separated the two germline ends. The CDR3 is 13 residues long.

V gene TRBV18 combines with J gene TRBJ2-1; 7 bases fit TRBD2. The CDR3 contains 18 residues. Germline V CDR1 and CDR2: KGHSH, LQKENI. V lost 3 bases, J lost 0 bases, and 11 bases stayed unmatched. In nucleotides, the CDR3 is TGTGCCAGCTCACCCCGAATCTCTAGCGGAAGCTCCTACAATGAGCAGTTCTTC. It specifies CASSPRISSGSSYNEQFF.

The CDR3 nucleotides read TGTGCCAGCAGTTACGGCAGCCCCGGGTATGGCTACACCTTC. Translation gives CASSYGSPGYGYTF. The V call is TRBV6-6, the J call TRBJ1-2; D gene unclear. The CDR3 is made up of 14 amino acids. Trimming cost V 2 bases and J 5 bases, with 12 bases left between them. Germline V gene lookup returns CDR1 MNHNY and CDR2 SVGAGI (reference sequence).

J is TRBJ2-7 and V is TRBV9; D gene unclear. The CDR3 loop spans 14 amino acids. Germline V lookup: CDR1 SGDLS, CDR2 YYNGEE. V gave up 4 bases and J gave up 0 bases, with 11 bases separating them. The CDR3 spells CASSPLLSSYEQYF. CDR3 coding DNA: TGTGCCAGCAGCCCCTTGCTTAGCTCCTACGAGCAGTACTTC.

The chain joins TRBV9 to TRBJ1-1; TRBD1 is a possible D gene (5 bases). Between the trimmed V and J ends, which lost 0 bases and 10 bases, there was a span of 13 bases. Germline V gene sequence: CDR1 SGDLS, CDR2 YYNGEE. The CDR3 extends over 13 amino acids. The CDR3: CASSVASSGGAFF. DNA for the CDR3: TGTGCCAGCAGCGTAGCGTCTTCGGGGGGAGCTTTCTTT.

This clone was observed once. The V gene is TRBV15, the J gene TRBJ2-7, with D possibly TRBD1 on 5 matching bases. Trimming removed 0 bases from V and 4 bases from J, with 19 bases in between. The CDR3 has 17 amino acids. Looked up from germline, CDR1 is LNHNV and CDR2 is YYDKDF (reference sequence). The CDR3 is CATSRDVAQGISYEQYF. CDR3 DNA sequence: TGTGCCACCAGCAGAGATGTTGCGCAGGGAATATCATACGAGCAGTACTTC.

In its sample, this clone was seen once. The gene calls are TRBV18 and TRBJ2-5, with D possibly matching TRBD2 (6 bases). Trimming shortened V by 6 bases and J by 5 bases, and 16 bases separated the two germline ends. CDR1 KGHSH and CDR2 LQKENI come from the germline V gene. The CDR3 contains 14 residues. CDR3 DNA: TGTGCCAGCTCGGCGCGGGGCGCCGGGGAGACCCAGTACTTC. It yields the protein CASSARGAGETQYF. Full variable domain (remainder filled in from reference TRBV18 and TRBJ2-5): NAGVMQNPRHLVRRRGQEARLRCSPMKGHSHVYWYRQLPEEGLKFMVYLQKENIIDESGMPKERFSAEFPKEGPSILRIQQVVRGDSAAYFCASSARGAGETQYFGPGTRLLVL.

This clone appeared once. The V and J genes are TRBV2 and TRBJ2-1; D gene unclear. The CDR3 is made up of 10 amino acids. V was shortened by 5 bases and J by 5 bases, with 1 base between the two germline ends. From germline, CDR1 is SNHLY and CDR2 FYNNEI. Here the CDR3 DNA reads TGTGCCAGCAGTAACAATGAGCAGTTCTTC. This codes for CASSNNEQFF.

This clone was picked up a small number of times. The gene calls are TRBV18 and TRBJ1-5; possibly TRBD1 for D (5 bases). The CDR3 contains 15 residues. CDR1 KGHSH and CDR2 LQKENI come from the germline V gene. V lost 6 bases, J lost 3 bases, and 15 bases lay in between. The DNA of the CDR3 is TGTGCCAGCTCGCTCCGGGACGGATCCAATCAGCCCCAGCATTTT. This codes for CASSLRDGSNQPQHF.

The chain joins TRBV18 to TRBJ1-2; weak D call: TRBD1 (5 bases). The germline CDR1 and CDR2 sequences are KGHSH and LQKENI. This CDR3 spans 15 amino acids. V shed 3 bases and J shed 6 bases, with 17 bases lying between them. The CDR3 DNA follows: TGTGCCAGCTCACCCCCAGGAGGGGCCCCCGATGGCTACACCTTC. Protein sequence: CASSPPGGAPDGYTF.

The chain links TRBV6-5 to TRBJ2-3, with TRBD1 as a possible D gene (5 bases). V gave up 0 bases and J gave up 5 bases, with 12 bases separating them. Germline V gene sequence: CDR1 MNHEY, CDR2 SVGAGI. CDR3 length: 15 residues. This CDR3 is CASSYSGTQGDTQYF. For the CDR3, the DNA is TGTGCCAGCAGTTACTCGGGCACGCAGGGAGATACGCAGTATTTT.

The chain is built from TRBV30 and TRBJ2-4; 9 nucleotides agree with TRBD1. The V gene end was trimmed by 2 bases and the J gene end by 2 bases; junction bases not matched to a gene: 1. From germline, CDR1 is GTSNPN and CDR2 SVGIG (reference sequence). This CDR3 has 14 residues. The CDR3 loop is CAWSNRGPKNIQYF. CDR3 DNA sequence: TGTGCCTGGAGTAACAGGGGGCCCAAAAACATTCAGTACTTC.

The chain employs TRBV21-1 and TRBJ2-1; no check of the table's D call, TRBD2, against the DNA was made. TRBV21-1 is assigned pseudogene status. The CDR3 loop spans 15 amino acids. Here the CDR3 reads CASSNWAGDPNEQFF. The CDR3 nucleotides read TGTGCCAGCAGCAATTGGGCGGGAGATCCCAATGAGCAGTTCTTC.

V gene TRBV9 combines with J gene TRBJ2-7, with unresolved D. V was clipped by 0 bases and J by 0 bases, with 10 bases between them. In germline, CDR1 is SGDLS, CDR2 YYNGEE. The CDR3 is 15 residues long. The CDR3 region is CASSVGPLLSYEQYF. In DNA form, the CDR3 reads TGTGCCAGCAGCGTAGGGCCCCTTCTCTCCTACGAGCAGTACTTC.

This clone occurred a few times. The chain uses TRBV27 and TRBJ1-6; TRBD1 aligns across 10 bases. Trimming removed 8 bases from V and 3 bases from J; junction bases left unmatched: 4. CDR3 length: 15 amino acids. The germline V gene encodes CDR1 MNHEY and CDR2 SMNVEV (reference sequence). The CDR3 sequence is CASRDRGLYNSPLHF. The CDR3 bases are TGTGCCAGCCGCGACAGGGGGCTCTATAATTCACCCCTCCACTTT.

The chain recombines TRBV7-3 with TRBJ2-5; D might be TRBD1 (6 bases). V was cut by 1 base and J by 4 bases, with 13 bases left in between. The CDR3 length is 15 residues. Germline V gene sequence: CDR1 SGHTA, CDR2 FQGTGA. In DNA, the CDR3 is TGTGCCAGCAGCTTAAACCCAGGGGCGAGAGAGACCCAGTACTTC. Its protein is CASSLNPGARETQYF.